The sequence of this T cell receptor (beta chain) was determined in a study of cytomegalovirus exposure and HLA in healthy donors. Across the whole study: The study's early data release held 80 million to 95 million unique TCRs from HLA-typed donors. Broader study findings: The availability of immune exposure information extended only to CMV serostatus.

This clone was found a few times. Its antigen is unidentified. PCR was performed using 60 Vbeta and 13 Jbeta primers. Generated by immunoSEQ multiplex PCR, the TCRdb table keeps only in-frame clones and is missing some. The data show about 140,000 clones, 75% seen once. The CDR3 is 15 residues long. Germline values: CDR1 MDHEN, CDR2 SYDVKM. Trimming left V 7 bases short and J 6 bases short, with 19 bases between. The donors gave bone marrow, and they were healthy. Material for sequencing was PBMCs. V is TRBV28 and J is TRBJ2-1; D unresolved. This clonotype was obtained from a man aged 18 to 30 in good health and CMV-seropositive. CDR3: CASMTGFLGPNEQFF. CDR3 nucleotide sequence: TGTGCCAGCATGACCGGGTTCCTAGGCCCCAATGAGCAGTTCTTC.